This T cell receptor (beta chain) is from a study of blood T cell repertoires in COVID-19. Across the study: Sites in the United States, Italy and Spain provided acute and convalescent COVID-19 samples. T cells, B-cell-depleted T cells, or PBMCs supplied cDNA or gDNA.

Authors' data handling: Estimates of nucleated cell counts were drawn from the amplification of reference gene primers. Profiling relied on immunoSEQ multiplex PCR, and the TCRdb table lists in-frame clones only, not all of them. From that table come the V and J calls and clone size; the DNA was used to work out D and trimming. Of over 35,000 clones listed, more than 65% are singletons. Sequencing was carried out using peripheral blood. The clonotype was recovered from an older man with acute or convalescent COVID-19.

CDR3 nucleotide sequence: TGTGCCAGCAGTGGACAGGGTTTTCCGCGCTACGAGCAGTACTTC. It specifies CASSGQGFPRYEQYF. The rearrangement uses TRBV6-2 or TRBV6-3 and TRBJ2-7; 8 bases are a match to TRBD1. The CDR3 has 15 residues. Trimming removed 5 bases from V and 3 bases from J; junction bases left unmatched: 9. Germline V lookup: CDR1 MNHEY, CDR2 SVGEGT.